The rows below give T cell receptor beta chains drawn from one sample of a study of blood T cell repertoires in COVID-19. The data were produced by immunoSEQ multiplex PCR, yet TCRdb's version contains in-frame clones alone and is incomplete. Of about 160,000 clones listed, around 93% were seen once; the top ten hold roughly 5%. The specimen was peripheral blood. These receptors were collected from a man younger than 45 with COVID-19, enrolled during active disease. CDR3s include the opening cysteine and the closing phenylalanine or tryptophan. The order of the fields is J gene, clone size, D gene, V gene, CDR3 protein, CDR3 DNA. A D gene is named only where the DNA matches it firmly. A row's size may be missing; if present it is once, few, many or a size class.

TRBJ2-7 | NA | NA | TRBV7-8 | CASSTSGSPSYEQYF | TGTGCCAGCAGCACCTCAGGGTCTCCCTCCTACGAGCAGTACTTC
TRBJ2-7 | NA | TRBD1 | TRBV24-1 | CATRGQGGHEQYF | TGTGCCACCCGAGGACAGGGGGGCCACGAGCAGTACTTC
TRBJ2-2 | NA | NA | TRBV11-2 | CASSLSIGRRGRTGELFF | TGTGCCAGCAGCTTATCTATCGGTCGGAGGGGGCGGACCGGGGAGCTGTTTTTT
TRBJ2-2 | few | NA | TRBV7-3 | CASSRGTGIGTGELFF | TGTGCCAGCAGCCGTGGCACAGGGATAGGCACCGGGGAGCTGTTTTTT
TRBJ1-1 | NA | NA | TRBV14 | CASSQDLGLVNTEAFF | TGTGCCAGCAGCCAAGATCTGGGACTGGTGAACACTGAAGCTTTCTTT
TRBJ2-7 | NA | TRBD2 | TRBV14 | CASSPTGAGGLRYF | TGTGCCAGCAGCCCTACTGGAGCGGGAGGCTTACGGTACTTC
TRBJ2-2 | NA | NA | TRBV29-1 | CSAIGWSGELFF | TGCAGCGCTATCGGGTGGTCCGGGGAGCTGTTTTTT
TRBJ2-7 | NA | NA | TRBV20-1 | CSARGAYEQYF | TGCAGTGCTAGGGGAGCGTACGAGCAGTACTTC
TRBJ1-3 | NA | NA | TRBV19 | CASSIPGTFGNTIYF | TGTGCCAGTAGTATACCCGGGACATTTGGAAACACCATATATTTT
TRBJ2-7 | NA | NA | TRBV11-2 | CASSLVGSTSYEQYF | TGTGCCAGCAGCTTAGTCGGGAGCACCTCCTACGAGCAGTACTTC
TRBJ1-1 | NA | NA | TRBV27 | CASSPLGVNTEAFF | TGTGCCAGCAGCCCCCTAGGAGTGAACACTGAAGCTTTCTTT
TRBJ1-6 | NA | NA | TRBV27 | CASGLRMTGSSYNSPLHF | TGTGCCAGCGGCCTCCGTATGACAGGTAGCTCCTATAATTCACCCCTCCACTTT
TRBJ2-7 | NA | NA | TRBV5-1 | CASSLWQGGSYEQYF | TGCGCCAGCAGCTTGTGGCAGGGAGGCTCCTACGAGCAGTACTTC
TRBJ2-1 | NA | TRBD2 | TRBV9 | CASSTGLAGGPSSYNEQFF | TGTGCCAGCAGCACGGGACTAGCGGGAGGGCCGAGCTCCTACAATGAGCAGTTCTTC
TRBJ1-1 | NA | NA | TRBV5-1 | CASSPSPGNAFF | TGCGCCAGCAGTCCTTCCCCGGGAAACGCTTTCTTT
TRBJ2-2 | NA | TRBD2 | TRBV19 | CASSPWTSGGLMFF | TGTGCCAGTAGTCCGTGGACTAGCGGGGGGCTGATGTTTTTT
TRBJ1-2 | NA | TRBD1 | TRBV28 | CASSSGQGQLSYTF | TGTGCCAGCAGTAGCGGACAGGGGCAACTGAGCTACACCTTC
TRBJ2-7 | NA | TRBD1 | TRBV14 | CASSFDRVGLYEQYF | TGTGCCAGCAGCTTCGACAGGGTTGGTCTCTACGAGCAGTACTTC
TRBJ2-1 | NA | TRBD2 | TRBV27 | CASRTTSGPYNEQFF | TGTGCCAGCAGGACAACTAGCGGGCCCTACAATGAGCAGTTCTTC
TRBJ1-1 | NA | NA | TRBV12-5 | CASGFDSVYPFF | TGTGCTAGTGGTTTTGACAGCGTCTATCCCTTCTTT
TRBJ2-3 | once | TRBD2 | TRBV24-1 | CATSGTSGGKSTDTQYF | TGTGCCACCAGTGGGACTAGCGGGGGCAAAAGCACAGATACGCAGTATTTT
TRBJ1-1 | NA | TRBD1 | TRBV28 | CASSLLGTGRINTEAFF | TGTGCCAGCAGTTTATTGGGGACAGGGCGAATAAACACTGAAGCTTTCTTT
TRBJ1-1 | NA | NA | TRBV7-3 | CASSLQGNTEAFF | TGTGCCAGCAGCTTACAGGGGAACACTGAAGCTTTCTTT
TRBJ1-2 | NA | TRBD1 | TRBV19 | CASSTTGDYGYTF | TGTGCCAGTAGTACCACAGGGGACTATGGCTACACCTTC
TRBJ1-6 | NA | NA | TRBV7-9 | CASSLQGSSYNSPLHF | TGTGCCAGCAGCTTACAGGGTAGCTCCTATAATTCACCCCTCCACTTT
TRBJ1-4 | NA | TRBD1 | TRBV3-1/TRBV3-2 | CASSQADRYNEKLFF | TGTGCCAGCAGCCAGGCGGACAGGTATAATGAAAAACTGTTTTTT
TRBJ1-2 | NA | NA | TRBV9 | CASSVSSPNYGYTF | TGTGCCAGCAGCGTGTCGAGCCCTAACTATGGCTACACCTTC
TRBJ2-3 | NA | TRBD1 | TRBV5-1 | CASSLVGQGISDTQYF | TGCGCCAGCAGCTTGGTGGGACAGGGGATCTCAGATACGCAGTATTTT
TRBJ1-1 | NA | NA | TRBV6-2/TRBV6-3 | CASSYGGLLNTEAFF | TGTGCCAGCAGTTACGGGGGCCTTTTAAACACTGAAGCTTTCTTT
TRBJ2-5 | NA | NA | TRBV6-5 | CASSYSRQRETQYF | TGTGCCAGCAGTTACTCCCGGCAGAGGGAGACCCAGTACTTC
TRBJ2-7 | NA | TRBD2 | TRBV10-3 | CAISFGTSSFYEQYF | TGTGCCATCAGTTTCGGGACTAGCTCCTTCTACGAGCAGTACTTC
TRBJ1-6 | NA | NA | TRBV30 | CAWSVLHLDNSPLHF | TGTGCCTGGAGTGTACTCCACTTAGATAATTCACCCCTCCACTTT
TRBJ2-1 | NA | TRBD1 | TRBV3-1/TRBV3-2 | CASSRQMGTGGNEQFF | TGTGCCAGCAGCCGCCAAATGGGGACAGGGGGGAATGAGCAGTTCTTC
TRBJ1-6 | NA | NA | TRBV7-2 | CASRFANSPLHF | TGTGCCAGCAGGTTCGCGAATTCACCCCTCCACTTT
TRBJ1-2 | few | TRBD1 | TRBV7-6 | CASSLDGTGAGYGYTF | TGTGCCAGCAGCTTAGATGGGACAGGGGCGGGCTATGGCTACACCTTC
TRBJ2-2 | NA | NA | TRBV7-2 | CASKDPDTGELFF | TGTGCCAGCAAAGATCCGGACACCGGGGAGCTGTTTTTT
TRBJ1-1 | NA | NA | TRBV5-1 | CASSLPQQRTEAFF | TGCGCCAGCAGCTTGCCCCAGCAGCGCACTGAAGCTTTCTTT
TRBJ2-7 | NA | NA | TRBV6-5 | CASSFPFPYEQYF | TGTGCCAGCAGTTTCCCCTTTCCCTACGAGCAGTACTTC
TRBJ2-7 | NA | TRBD1 | TRBV6-5 | CASSRDRSSYEQYF | TGTGCCAGCTCCCGGGACAGGAGCTCCTACGAGCAGTACTTC
TRBJ2-7 | NA | NA | TRBV12-3/TRBV12-4 | CASSPQGYEQYF | TGTGCCAGCAGTCCCCAGGGTTACGAGCAGTACTTC
TRBJ2-1 | NA | NA | TRBV9 | CASSTGQFNEQFF | TGTGCCAGCAGCACTGGACAGTTCAATGAGCAGTTCTTC
TRBJ1-2 | NA | NA | TRBV24-1 | CATSDFQGSYGYTF | TGTGCCACCAGTGATTTCCAGGGGAGCTATGGCTACACCTTC
TRBJ2-1 | NA | TRBD2 | TRBV7-9 | CASSSKGGPYNEQFF | TGTGCCAGCAGCTCCAAGGGAGGGCCATACAATGAGCAGTTCTTC
TRBJ1-5 | NA | NA | TRBV5-4 | CASSLGGGSNQPQHF | TGTGCCAGCAGCTTGGGGGGCGGTAGCAATCAGCCCCAGCATTTT
TRBJ1-2 | NA | NA | TRBV28 | CASMNRNYGYTF | TGTGCCAGCATGAACAGGAACTATGGCTACACCTTC
TRBJ1-4 | NA | TRBD1 | TRBV10-3 | CAISESGQGNEKLFF | TGTGCCATCAGTGAGTCTGGACAGGGGAATGAAAAACTGTTTTTT
TRBJ2-7 | NA | NA | TRBV19 | CASSIASTYEQYF | TGTGCCAGTAGTATAGCTAGCACCTACGAGCAGTACTTC
TRBJ1-5 | NA | TRBD1 | TRBV19 | CASIRKQGNQPQHF | TGTGCCAGTATCCGGAAACAGGGGAATCAGCCCCAGCATTTT
TRBJ1-1 | NA | NA | TRBV19 | CASSIGGAEAFF | TGTGCCAGTAGTATAGGGGGGGCTGAAGCTTTCTTT
TRBJ2-3 | once | NA | TRBV19 | CASSTPEGGSTDTQYF | TGTGCCAGTAGTACACCCGAGGGGGGGTCAACAGATACGCAGTATTTT
TRBJ2-2 | NA | NA | TRBV19 | CASSPGTGELFF | TGTGCCAGTAGTCCAGGGACCGGGGAGCTGTTTTTT
TRBJ2-2 | NA | TRBD1 | TRBV10-1 | CASSEPGQGNTGELFF | TGCGCCAGCAGTGAACCGGGACAGGGGAACACCGGGGAGCTGTTTTTT
TRBJ2-2 | NA | NA | TRBV5-5 | CASFRAGQLNTGELFF | TGTGCCAGCTTCCGGGCTGGACAGCTGAACACCGGGGAGCTGTTTTTT
TRBJ1-4 | NA | TRBD1 | TRBV7-2 | CASSLAGQGASLFF | TGTGCCAGCAGCCTTGCGGGACAGGGGGCAAGTCTGTTTTTT